This is a list of T cell receptor beta chains from one sample in a study of CD8 T cells in ankylosing spondylitis. TCRdb used MiXCR to reprocess the 5' RACE reads, holding one entry per CDR3 protein. The sample carries about 110,000 distinct CDR3 sequences, more than 20% recorded once. Input material: synovial fluid, either unsorted or a sorted T cell fraction (not recorded which). The source of these receptors is a male donor with ankylosing spondylitis. The CDR3 runs from the conserved cysteine through the conserved F or W. Each record gives: CDR3 length, clone size, V gene, J gene, CDR3 protein. Expanded clones get a size class; other rows say once, few or many, or leave the size out.

cdr3_length: 13; clone_size: few; v_call: TRBV24-1; j_call: TRBJ2-2; cdr3_aa: CATHSGHTGELFF
cdr3_length: 18; clone_size: .; v_call: TRBV10-3; j_call: TRBJ2-3; cdr3_aa: CAISESSSLAGVSDTQYF
cdr3_length: 16; clone_size: .; v_call: TRBV6-5; j_call: TRBJ1-2; cdr3_aa: CASSYSPGPTNYGYTF
cdr3_length: 12; clone_size: .; v_call: TRBV20-1; j_call: TRBJ2-2; cdr3_aa: CSAREDTGELFF
cdr3_length: 17; clone_size: .; v_call: TRBV3-1; j_call: TRBJ1-6; cdr3_aa: CASSQDLRKEGESPLHF
cdr3_length: 16; clone_size: .; v_call: TRBV24-1; j_call: TRBJ2-2; cdr3_aa: CATSDFRISNTGELFF
cdr3_length: 15; clone_size: .; v_call: TRBV5-1; j_call: TRBJ2-7; cdr3_aa: CASRSGQGSSDEQYF
cdr3_length: 13; clone_size: .; v_call: TRBV3-1; j_call: TRBJ2-1; cdr3_aa: CASSQDPRDEQFF
cdr3_length: 14; clone_size: few; v_call: TRBV20-1; j_call: TRBJ2-7; cdr3_aa: CSASGTGVTYEQYF
cdr3_length: 11; clone_size: .; v_call: TRBV20-1; j_call: TRBJ1-5; cdr3_aa: CSARRGQPQHF
cdr3_length: 13; clone_size: .; v_call: TRBV20-1; j_call: TRBJ2-3; cdr3_aa: CSAGLAGTDTQYF
cdr3_length: 14; clone_size: .; v_call: TRBV5-1; j_call: TRBJ2-3; cdr3_aa: CASRLQGATDTQYF
cdr3_length: 13; clone_size: .; v_call: TRBV7-6; j_call: TRBJ2-1; cdr3_aa: CASSSPSSYEQFF
cdr3_length: 16; clone_size: .; v_call: TRBV7-2; j_call: TRBJ1-6; cdr3_aa: CASSRDVFGQGDSPLF
cdr3_length: 13; clone_size: .; v_call: TRBV10-1; j_call: TRBJ2-1; cdr3_aa: CASRRDRNNEQFF
cdr3_length: 14; clone_size: few; v_call: TRBV10-2; j_call: TRBJ2-7; cdr3_aa: CASSEGWETYEQYF
cdr3_length: 16; clone_size: .; v_call: TRBV24-1; j_call: TRBJ1-5; cdr3_aa: CATSDSDQGGYQPQHF
cdr3_length: 15; clone_size: .; v_call: TRBV5-1; j_call: TRBJ2-1; cdr3_aa: CASSSRLAGGKEQFF
cdr3_length: 15; clone_size: many; v_call: TRBV12-3/TRBV12-4; j_call: TRBJ2-7; cdr3_aa: CASRGGLSNSYEQYF
cdr3_length: 16; clone_size: few; v_call: TRBV6-2/TRBV6-3; j_call: TRBJ2-1; cdr3_aa: CASSLEIDQLYNEQFF
cdr3_length: 15; clone_size: many; v_call: TRBV5-1; j_call: TRBJ2-3; cdr3_aa: CASSFPGASTDTQYF
cdr3_length: 11; clone_size: .; v_call: TRBV12-3/TRBV12-4; j_call: TRBJ2-1; cdr3_aa: CASSFQLEQFF
cdr3_length: 12; clone_size: many; v_call: TRBV7-2; j_call: TRBJ2-1; cdr3_aa: CASSPGVNEQFF
cdr3_length: 11; clone_size: many; v_call: TRBV30; j_call: TRBJ1-4; cdr3_aa: CAWSLQVKLFF
cdr3_length: 13; clone_size: .; v_call: TRBV11-2; j_call: TRBJ2-3; cdr3_aa: CASSSDFLDTQYF
cdr3_length: 15; clone_size: many; v_call: TRBV12-3/TRBV12-4; j_call: TRBJ1-5; cdr3_aa: CASSPGTGGGQPQHF
cdr3_length: 14; clone_size: many; v_call: TRBV7-2; j_call: TRBJ2-7; cdr3_aa: CATHPDRLLGEQYF
cdr3_length: 12; clone_size: many; v_call: TRBV7-9; j_call: TRBJ2-5; cdr3_aa: CASSRGGETQYF
cdr3_length: 14; clone_size: .; v_call: TRBV3-1; j_call: TRBJ2-1; cdr3_aa: CASSQEVASGKQFF
cdr3_length: 15; clone_size: .; v_call: TRBV20-1; j_call: TRBJ2-3; cdr3_aa: CSAPKVGGIGDTQYF
cdr3_length: 15; clone_size: few; v_call: TRBV6-1; j_call: TRBJ2-6; cdr3_aa: CAMGQGYSGANVLTF
cdr3_length: 14; clone_size: .; v_call: TRBV10-3; j_call: TRBJ2-2; cdr3_aa: CAISSGTETGELFF
cdr3_length: 14; clone_size: few; v_call: TRBV20-1; j_call: TRBJ2-5; cdr3_aa: CSARGAGGQETQYF
cdr3_length: 13; clone_size: many; v_call: TRBV11-2; j_call: TRBJ1-2; cdr3_aa: CASSLGSNYGYTF
cdr3_length: 16; clone_size: .; v_call: TRBV20-1; j_call: TRBJ2-3; cdr3_aa: CSASRLGRTGANTQYF
cdr3_length: 15; clone_size: .; v_call: TRBV7-8; j_call: TRBJ1-1; cdr3_aa: CASSLVRQAGTEAFF
cdr3_length: 15; clone_size: few; v_call: TRBV5-1; j_call: TRBJ1-5; cdr3_aa: CASSPGQGGGQPQHF
cdr3_length: 15; clone_size: few; v_call: TRBV12-3/TRBV12-4; j_call: TRBJ1-5; cdr3_aa: CASSLWGAGNQPQHF
cdr3_length: 15; clone_size: few; v_call: TRBV20-1; j_call: TRBJ2-3; cdr3_aa: CSAVDRGQGTDTQYF
cdr3_length: 14; clone_size: .; v_call: TRBV3-1; j_call: TRBJ1-1; cdr3_aa: CASSQGQGGTEAFF
cdr3_length: 13; clone_size: .; v_call: TRBV6-1; j_call: TRBJ2-5; cdr3_aa: CASGGARQETQYF
cdr3_length: 14; clone_size: .; v_call: TRBV7-2; j_call: TRBJ2-3; cdr3_aa: CATSGTSGIDTQYF
cdr3_length: 15; clone_size: many; v_call: TRBV28; j_call: TRBJ1-5; cdr3_aa: CASSYRGLGNQPQHF
cdr3_length: 14; clone_size: .; v_call: TRBV29-1; j_call: TRBJ1-4; cdr3_aa: CSVTDRAFNEKLFF
cdr3_length: 15; clone_size: many; v_call: TRBV7-2; j_call: TRBJ1-1; cdr3_aa: CASSSGHTKNTEAFF
cdr3_length: 12; clone_size: few; v_call: TRBV7-8; j_call: TRBJ2-1; cdr3_aa: CASSSTRAGQFF
cdr3_length: 14; clone_size: .; v_call: TRBV4-2; j_call: TRBJ2-3; cdr3_aa: CASSQDQGVGTQYF
cdr3_length: 14; clone_size: .; v_call: TRBV29-1; j_call: TRBJ2-5; cdr3_aa: CSVEDPGTRETQYF
cdr3_length: 13; clone_size: .; v_call: TRBV5-5; j_call: TRBJ2-7; cdr3_aa: CARGPDRLYEQYF
cdr3_length: 15; clone_size: .; v_call: TRBV20-1; j_call: TRBJ2-4; cdr3_aa: CSARVAGQAKNIQYF
cdr3_length: 16; clone_size: many; v_call: TRBV7-2; j_call: TRBJ1-6; cdr3_aa: CASSKAPWQGSSPLHF
cdr3_length: 16; clone_size: .; v_call: TRBV29-1; j_call: TRBJ2-1; cdr3_aa: CSVEKSRGGPPGEQFF
cdr3_length: 18; clone_size: few; v_call: TRBV3-1; j_call: TRBJ2-2; cdr3_aa: CASSPRQLSSSDTGELFF
cdr3_length: 13; clone_size: .; v_call: TRBV12-5; j_call: TRBJ1-6; cdr3_aa: CASGVTTASPLHF